What follows is one TCR beta chain and its context. This CDR3 comprises 13 residues. Germline values: CDR1 SGHTA, CDR2 FQGTGA. With 5 bases removed from V and 2 bases from J, the gap between germline ends came to 9 bases. The sample is drawn from a study of blood T cell repertoires in COVID-19. Whole-study context: Sources were T cells, B-cell-depleted T cells, or PBMCs; the material itself was cDNA or gDNA.

The assay was immunoSEQ multiplex PCR, and TCRdb's table has in-frame clones only and misses some. The profile covers about 250,000 clones, with 65% to 85% appearing a single time and about 9% taken by the ten largest. The origin of this receptor is a man aged 35 to 55 with active or convalescent COVID-19. Sequencing was carried out using peripheral blood. The chain is built from TRBV7-3 and TRBJ2-5, with D perhaps TRBD1 (5 bases). CDR3 sequence: CASSLNRQETQYF. DNA of the CDR3: TGTGCCAGCAGCCTAAACAGGCAAGAGACCCAGTACTTC.